This T cell receptor beta chain was identified in a study of cytomegalovirus exposure and HLA in healthy donors. V lost 3 bases and J lost 5, with 10 bases in between. This CDR3 spans 13 amino acids. Germline values: CDR1 SNHLY, CDR2 FYNNEI. This table comes from immunoSEQ multiplex PCR, and its TCRdb copy is limited to in-frame clones, with some not included. Seen here are about 110,000 clones, approximately 85% observed once, and the top ten hold 3% to 3.5%. Sequencing input: PBMCs. This receptor was taken from a woman in her late teens or twenties in good health and CMV-seronegative. This sequence joins TRBV2 and TRBJ1-1; D is unclear. CDR3 bases: TGTGCCAGCAGTGAGGGAGGGCGGACTGAAGCTTTCTTT. Encoded protein: CASSEGGRTEAFF.